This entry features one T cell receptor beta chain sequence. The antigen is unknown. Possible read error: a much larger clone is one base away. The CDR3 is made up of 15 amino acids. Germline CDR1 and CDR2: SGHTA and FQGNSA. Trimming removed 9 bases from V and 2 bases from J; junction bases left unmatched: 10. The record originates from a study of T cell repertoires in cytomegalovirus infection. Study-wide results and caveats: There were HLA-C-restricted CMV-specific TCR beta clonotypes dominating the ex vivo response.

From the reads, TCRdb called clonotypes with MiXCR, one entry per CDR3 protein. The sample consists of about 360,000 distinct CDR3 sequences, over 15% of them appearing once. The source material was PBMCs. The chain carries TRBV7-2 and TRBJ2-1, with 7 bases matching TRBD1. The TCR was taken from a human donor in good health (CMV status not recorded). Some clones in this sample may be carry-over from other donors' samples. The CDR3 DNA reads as TGTGCCAGAAGCCCCCGGGACAGAGCCTACAATGAGCAGTTCTTC. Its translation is CARSPRDRAYNEQFF.